This T cell receptor (beta chain) comes out of a study of chemoradiotherapy in HPV16-positive cancers. General study results and limits: Candidate HPV-specific clones and E7-related TCR motifs grew in tumor during treatment.

Only in-frame clones appear in the TCRdb table, and some are missing; sequencing was by immunoSEQ multiplex PCR. This sample carries 25,000 to 35,000 clones, over 80% of them seen once, and the ten largest clones take 20% to 25%. The germline V gene encodes CDR1 SEHNR and CDR2 FQNEAQ (reference sequence). V gave up 4 bases and J gave up 1 base, with 13 bases separating them. The CDR3 covers 16 residues. As regards this clone: Its specificity is unknown.

The source was blood, collected from a patient who underwent chemoradiotherapy. The receptor's source is a human donor with HPV-associated anogenital cancer. V and J are TRBV7-9 and TRBJ2-2, with D possibly matching TRBD1 (5 bases). The CDR3, as DNA: TGTGCCAGCAGCTCCGTGCGGCAGGGGAACACCGGGGAGCTGTTTTTT. Its protein is CASSSVRQGNTGELFF. Filled out from reference TRBV7-9 and TRBJ2-2, the complete variable domain reads DTGVSQNPRHKITKRGQNVTFRCDPISEHNRLYWYRQTLGQGPEFLTYFQNEAQLEKSRLLSDRFSAERPKGSFSTLEIQRTEQGDSAMYLCASSSVRQGNTGELFFGEGSRLTVL.